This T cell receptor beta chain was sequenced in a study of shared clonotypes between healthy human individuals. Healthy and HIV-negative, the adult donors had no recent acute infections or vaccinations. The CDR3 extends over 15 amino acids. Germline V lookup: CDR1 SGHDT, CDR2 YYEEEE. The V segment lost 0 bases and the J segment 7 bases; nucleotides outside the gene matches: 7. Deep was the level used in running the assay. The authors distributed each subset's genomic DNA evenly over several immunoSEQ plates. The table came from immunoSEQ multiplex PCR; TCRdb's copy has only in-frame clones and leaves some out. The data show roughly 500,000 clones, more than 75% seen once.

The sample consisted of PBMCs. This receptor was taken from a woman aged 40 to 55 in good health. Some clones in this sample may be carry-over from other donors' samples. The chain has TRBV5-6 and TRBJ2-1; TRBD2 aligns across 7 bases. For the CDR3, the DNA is TGTGCCAGCAGCTTGGCCGGACTAGAGAGAAATGAGCAGTTCTTC. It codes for CASSLAGLERNEQFF. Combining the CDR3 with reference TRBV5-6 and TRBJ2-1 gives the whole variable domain DAGVTQSPTHLIKTRGQQVTLRCSPKSGHDTVSWYQQALGQGPQFIFQYYEEEERQRGNFPDRFSGHQFPNYSSELNVNALLLGDSALYLCASSLAGLERNEQFFGPGTRLTVL.